This T cell receptor beta chain was retrieved from a study of cytomegalovirus exposure and HLA in healthy donors. Broader study findings: Later genetic work tied a missense DCLRE1C variant to beta-chain V and J trimming. Analyses of presence and absence presupposed an approximately uniform sequencing depth across donors.

The germline V and J ends were trimmed by 6 bases and 4 bases, with 15 bases remaining between them. Per the germline V gene, CDR1 is MNHEY and CDR2 is SVGAGI. This CDR3 region has 14 residues. About this clone: Its specificity is unknown.

The PCR employed 60 Vbeta primers together with 13 Jbeta primers. Here immunoSEQ multiplex PCR was the method, and the copy in TCRdb shows in-frame clones only, minus some. The sample shows over 55,000 clones, 80% of them seen only once. The J gene is TRBJ1-1, the V gene TRBV6-5; D perhaps matches TRBD1 (6 bases). This sequence originates from a woman aged 25-40 years in good health and CMV-seronegative. The sample comprised PBMCs. The CDR3 DNA reads as TGTGCCAGCAGAAGAAAGGGGGTCCTCACTGAAGCTTTCTTT. Its translation: CASRRKGVLTEAFF.